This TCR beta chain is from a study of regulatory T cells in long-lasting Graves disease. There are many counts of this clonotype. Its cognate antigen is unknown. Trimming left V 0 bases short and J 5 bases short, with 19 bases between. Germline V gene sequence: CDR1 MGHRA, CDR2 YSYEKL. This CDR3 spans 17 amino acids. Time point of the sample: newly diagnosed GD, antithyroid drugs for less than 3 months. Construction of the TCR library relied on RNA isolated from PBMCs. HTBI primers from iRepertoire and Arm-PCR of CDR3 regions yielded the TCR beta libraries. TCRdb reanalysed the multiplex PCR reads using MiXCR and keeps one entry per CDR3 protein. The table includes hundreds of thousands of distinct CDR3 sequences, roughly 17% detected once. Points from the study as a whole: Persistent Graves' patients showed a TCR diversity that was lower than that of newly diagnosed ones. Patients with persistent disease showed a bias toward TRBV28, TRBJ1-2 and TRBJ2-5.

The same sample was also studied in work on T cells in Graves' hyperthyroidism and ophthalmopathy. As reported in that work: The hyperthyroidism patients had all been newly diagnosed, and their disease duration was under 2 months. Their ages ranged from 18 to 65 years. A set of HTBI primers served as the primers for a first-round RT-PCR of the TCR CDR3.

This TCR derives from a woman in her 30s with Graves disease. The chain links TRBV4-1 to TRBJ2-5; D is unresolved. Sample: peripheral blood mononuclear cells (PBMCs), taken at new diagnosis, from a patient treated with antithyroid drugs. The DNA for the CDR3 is TGCGCCAGCAGCCAAGATCCTAGAGGATCCCTAGGGGAGACCCAGTACTTC. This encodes CASSQDPRGSLGETQYF.